A single T cell receptor (beta chain) is shown here with its context. It has no known antigen specificity. Base-call qualities are not available, and no considerably larger clone is one nucleotide away. Germline trimming: 4 bases from V, 5 bases from J; junction bases outside gene matches: 5. Including the terminal cysteine and phenylalanine, the CDR3 comprises 16 residues. The DNA shown is the 48-base CDR3, in frame from base 1. The germline V gene (reference sequence) sets CDR1 to SGHNT and CDR2 to YYREEE. At one collaborating source in Seattle, patients were enrolled during active infection and were followed longitudinally through the course of disease. The collaborating institutions used their own protocols to collect whole blood in K2EDTA tubes. For TCRbeta analysis, collaborators shipped samples as frozen whole blood, isolated PBMCs, or DNA extracted from either of those sample types. TCRbeta CDR3 regions were amplified from genomic DNA using the immunoSEQ Assay, a bias-controlled multiplex PCR. Processing in the source paper ran as follows. Nucleated cell counts per sample were estimated from amplification of reference gene primers within the assay. To quantify the absolute abundance of each unique TCRbeta CDR3 rearrangement, sequence reads were collapsed and filtered. For each sample, productive Simpson clonality was calculated as the square root of Simpson's diversity index across productive rearrangements. The immuneACCESS repertoire file appears here via TCRdb, limited to in-frame rearrangements. These files lack a portion of the clones; in checked studies, under half of the deficit traces to unresolved V genes, and the cause of the others is not known. The V and J calls and the clone size are those of that table, but D and trimming were determined from the DNA. For this sample there are around 400,000 clones; roughly 86% appear just once. Of the sample, around 9.3% falls within the top ten clones.

These data originate in a study of blood T cell repertoires in COVID-19 (dated by TCRdb to the early 2020s). Background on the whole study: Samples from collaborators originated in the United States, Italy and Spain and spanned both the acute and convalescent phases of COVID-19. The prospective study material was composed of cDNA or gDNA derived from T cells, B-cell-depleted T cells, or PBMCs. The dataset comprised deeply sampled blood TCRbeta repertoires from subjects exposed to, actively infected with, or recovered from COVID-19. The repertoires were made available in a free public database intended to serve as a resource for research on the immune response to SARS-CoV-2. Samples came from the ongoing ImmuneRACE study (first 160 participants) plus 1,254 subjects from 6 global collaborators. Nearly every sample came with metadata listing a de-identified subject ID, COVID-19 status, age in years and sex. Where available, HLA class I and class II types were obtained from metadata supplied by the sample provider rather than from assay-based typing.

Study-wide conclusions, independent of this receptor: The quantity of clinical and demographic metadata differed by source and by participant and was supplied without curation.

The chain links TRBV5-4 with TRBJ2-1; TRBD2 lines up with 14 middle nucleotides. The TCR originated in a woman aged 30 to 39 with COVID-19, enrolled during active disease. The material sequenced was peripheral blood. In nucleotides, the sequence is TGTGCCAGCAGCCACAGACTAGCGGGAGGGAACAATGAGCAGTTCTTC. Its protein is CASSHRLAGGNNEQFF.